Listed below are T cell receptor beta chains from one sample, sequenced in a study of cytomegalovirus exposure and HLA in healthy donors. The protocol was immunoSEQ multiplex PCR, while the TCRdb copy is restricted to in-frame clones and leaves out a portion. This table holds 85,000 to 100,000 clones, about 76% found once. The source material was PBMCs. The receptors here all came from a human donor in good health. CDR3s include the opening cysteine and the closing phenylalanine or tryptophan. The D gene is left open where the match is weak. The size entry is marked missing in some rows and otherwise reads once, few, many or a size class.

>NA|TRBV19|TRBJ1-5|NA
CASSMGGEGNQPQHF
TGTGCCAGTAGTATGGGGGGTGAGGGCAATCAGCCCCAGCATTTT
>NA|TRBV5-6|TRBJ2-5|TRBD2
CASSLPSGGMETQYF
TGTGCCAGCAGCTTGCCCAGCGGGGGGATGGAGACCCAGTACTTC
>few|TRBV6-1|TRBJ1-6|NA
CASLSSRDSPLHF
TGTGCCAGCCTTTCGTCCAGGGATTCACCCCTCCACTTT
>NA|TRBV11-2|TRBJ1-1|NA
CASRRLTLGTEAFF
TGTGCCAGCAGGCGACTTACCTTGGGCACTGAAGCTTTCTTT
>NA|TRBV7-2|TRBJ1-2|TRBD1
CASSLSGVRQGIDGYTF
TGTGCCAGCAGCTTATCCGGTGTCCGACAGGGGATCGATGGCTACACCTTC
>NA|TRBV29-1|TRBJ2-3|NA
CSVEGQGFADTQYF
TGCAGCGTTGAGGGCCAGGGATTTGCGGATACGCAGTATTTT
>NA|TRBV7-6|TRBJ2-7|TRBD1
CASSLMGQVSYEQYF
TGTGCCAGCAGCTTAATGGGACAGGTCTCCTACGAGCAGTACTTC
>NA|TRBV5-6|TRBJ1-2|TRBD1
CASSLYGRGLEGYTF
TGTGCCAGCAGCTTGTATGGCAGGGGGCTTGAAGGCTACACCTTC
>few|TRBV2|TRBJ1-2|TRBD1
CASRTGTGIGNGYTF
TGTGCCAGCAGGACCGGGACAGGGATCGGCAATGGCTACACCTTC
>NA|TRBV5-1|TRBJ1-1|NA
CASSLQGPNTEAFF
TGCGCCAGCAGCCTACAGGGCCCGAACACTGAAGCTTTCTTT
>NA|TRBV29-1|TRBJ1-2|TRBD1
CSVEGQGPNYGYTF
TGCAGCGTTGAGGGACAGGGGCCTAACTATGGCTACACCTTC
>NA|TRBV7-9|TRBJ2-7|TRBD2
CASIKAASGGEQYF
TGTGCCAGCATCAAAGCGGCTAGCGGGGGCGAGCAGTACTTC
>NA|TRBV5-1|TRBJ1-6|NA
CASSFSTGDASPLHF
TGCGCCAGCAGCTTTTCGACAGGAGATGCCTCACCCCTCCACTTT
>NA|TRBV6-1|TRBJ2-7|TRBD1
CASSPRTGGAEEQYF
TGTGCCAGCAGTCCTCGGACAGGGGGCGCAGAAGAGCAGTACTTC
>once|TRBV5-8|TRBJ1-6|NA
CASSLGQPNSPLHF
TGTGCCAGCAGCTTGGGACAGCCTAATTCACCCCTCCACTTT